This passage covers 26 T cell receptor beta chains from one sample sequenced in a study of blood T cell repertoires in COVID-19. TCRdb keeps only in-frame clones here, not all; method: immunoSEQ multiplex PCR. Of around 15,000 clones in the sample, about 88% are singletons; the top ten hold approximately 24%. What was sequenced was peripheral blood. These receptors originate from a man aged 55 to 70 with acute or convalescent COVID-19.

This chain uses TRBV24-1 with TRBJ1-2, with 8 nucleotides matching TRBD1. This CDR3 contains 20 residues. Germline assignment: CDR1 KGHDR and CDR2 SFDVKD. The J segment lost 4 bases and the V segment lost 3 bases, leaving 21 bases of the junction unmatched. The CDR3 loop is CATSDRLSSGTGHSRYGYTF. The CDR3 nucleotides are TGTGCCACCAGTGATAGACTGAGTTCCGGGACAGGCCACTCCCGCTATGGCTACACCTTC.

The count of this clone is one. This chain links TRBV18 with TRBJ1-1, with unresolved D. V lost 3 bases, J lost 5 bases, and 16 bases lay in between. The CDR3 covers 15 residues. Germline V lookup: CDR1 KGHSH, CDR2 LQKENI. The CDR3 nucleotides are TGTGCCAGCTCACCTAAGGAGTGGTCGAAAACTGAAGCTTTCTTT. Protein: CASSPKEWSKTEAFF.

J is TRBJ1-5 and V is TRBV30; 7 bases agree with TRBD1. Germline assignment: CDR1 GTSNPN and CDR2 SVGIG (reference sequence). The junction had 8 bases not matched to a gene; V was cut back by 2 bases and J by 4 bases. This CDR3 contains 15 residues. Written as DNA, the CDR3 is TGTGCCTGGAGTCCACAGGGGTGGAGGAATCAGCCCCAGCATTTT. It yields the protein CAWSPQGWRNQPQHF. Based on the CDR3 plus reference TRBV30 and TRBJ1-5, the full variable domain is SQTIHQWPATLVQPVGSPLSLECTVEGTSNPNLYWYRQAAGRGLQLLFYSVGIGQISSEVPQNLSASRPQDRQFILSSKKLLLSDSGFYLCAWSPQGWRNQPQHFGDGTRLSIL.

This sequence joins TRBV13 and TRBJ2-1; 13 positions agree with TRBD2. CDR3 length: 15 amino acids. CDR1 is PRHDT and CDR2 is FYEKMQ in the germline V gene (reference sequence). The trim removed 5 bases at V and 10 bases at J, leaving 8 bases unmatched. The CDR3 DNA sequence: TGTGCCAGCAGCGCTGGGACTAGCGGGATAGTGGAGCAGTTCTTC. Its translation is CASSAGTSGIVEQFF.

The chain carries TRBV5-8 and TRBJ2-2; D is uncertain. CDR1 and CDR2 (germline): SGHTS, YDEGEE. The CDR3 length is 15 residues. Trimming cost V 4 bases and J 7 bases, with 17 bases left between them. The CDR3 nucleotides read TGTGCCAGCAGCCTCGGGTCTCTATTATACGGGGAGCTGTTTTTT. Amino acid sequence: CASSLGSLLYGELFF.

This chain joins TRBV30 and TRBJ1-1; 7 positions match TRBD1. Looked up from germline, CDR1 is GTSNPN and CDR2 is SVGIG (reference sequence). With 2 bases clipped from V and 2 bases from J, the junction kept 5 bases outside the gene matches. The CDR3 runs 14 residues. The CDR3 DNA reads TGTGCCTGGAGTCGGACAGGAGCAAACACTGAAGCTTTCTTT. Its translation: CAWSRTGANTEAFF.

The table lists this clone with a count of one. This chain uses TRBV10-2 with TRBJ2-5; 9 positions agree with TRBD2. The CDR3 length is 13 residues. Trimming at V came to 5 bases and at J to 3 bases, leaving 1 base not matched to a gene. Germline V gene sequence: CDR1 WSHSY, CDR2 SAAADI. Here the CDR3 DNA reads TGCGCCAGCAGTAGCGGGGGGAAAGAGACCCAGTACTTC. It yields the protein CASSSGGKETQYF.

This sequence joins TRBV5-1 and TRBJ1-1, with D uncertain. This CDR3 region has 15 residues. Germline V lookup: CDR1 SGHRS, CDR2 YFSETQ. The V and J ends lost 2 bases and 3 bases respectively, with 14 bases between them. The CDR3 nucleotides read TGCGCCAGCAGCTTACAGTCCCAGAAGGACACTGAAGCTTTCTTT. This gives the protein CASSLQSQKDTEAFF.

This clone was counted once. The V and J genes are TRBV2 and TRBJ1-2, with 7 positions matching TRBD1. Germline V lookup: CDR1 SNHLY, CDR2 FYNNEI. V dropped 5 bases and J dropped 10; count of bases not matched to a gene: 16. The CDR3 is 15 amino acids. The CDR3 loop reads CASSSSRQGASSYTF. CDR3 DNA: TGTGCCAGCAGTTCTTCCCGACAGGGAGCGTCCTCCTACACCTTC. Drawing the rest from reference TRBV2 and TRBJ1-2, the complete variable domain is EPEVTQTPSHQVTQMGQEVILRCVPISNHLYFYWYRQILGQKVEFLVSFYNNEISEKSEIFDDQFSVERPDGSNFTLKIRSTKLEDSAMYFCASSSSRQGASSYTFGSGTRLTVV.

The chain combines TRBV4-1 with TRBJ2-5, with no clear D. Per the germline V gene, CDR1 is MGHRA and CDR2 is YSYEKL. The length of the CDR3 is 15 residues. The germline V and J ends were trimmed by 1 base and 4 bases, with 13 bases remaining between them. CDR3 in DNA: TGCGCCAGCAGCCAAGGTCCCGGGTTTGGAGAGACCCAGTACTTC. Its translation: CASSQGPGFGETQYF.

The chain joins TRBV25-1 to TRBJ2-5, with D possibly being TRBD2 (6 bases). With 7 bases removed from V and 5 bases from J, the gap between germline ends came to 14 bases. Germline V gene sequence: CDR1 MGHDK, CDR2 SYGVNS. This CDR3 contains 13 residues. The CDR3 region is CASTEGGEETQYF. The CDR3 DNA sequence: TGTGCCAGCACGGAGGGAGGCGAGGAGACCCAGTACTTC.

The rearrangement joins TRBV7-9 to TRBJ2-2; no firm D call. There are 15 residues in the CDR3. V was pared by 4 bases and J by 3 bases, with 12 bases between. Germline CDR1 is SEHNR and CDR2 is FQNEAQ (reference sequence). The CDR3 nucleotides read TGTGCCAGCAGCTCCCGCGAGCCACACACCGGGGAGCTGTTTTTT. It encodes CASSSREPHTGELFF.

The chain links TRBV27 to TRBJ2-1; weak D call: TRBD1 (6 bases). Per germline, CDR1 MNHEY and CDR2 SMNVEV (reference sequence). This CDR3 is 13 amino acids long. V lost 4 bases and J lost 7, with 11 bases in between. The CDR3 region has the DNA TGTGCCAGCAGTTCTGTTACAGGGAATGAGCAGTTCTTC. Encoded protein: CASSSVTGNEQFF.

The chain employs TRBV9 and TRBJ1-3; D perhaps matches TRBD1 (5 bases). Trimming shortened V by 0 bases and J by 1 base, and 14 bases separated the two germline ends. This CDR3 has 17 amino acids. Germline CDR1 and CDR2: SGDLS and YYNGEE. The CDR3 nucleotides are TGTGCCAGCAGCGTAGGACCCGGGGGAAATTCTGGAAACACCATATATTTT. This sequence encodes CASSVGPGGNSGNTIYF.

This chain links TRBV28 with TRBJ2-2, with a weak D call TRBD1 (5 bases). The CDR3 extends over 14 amino acids. V was trimmed by 5 bases and J by 1 base, leaving 8 bases between them. CDR1 MDHEN and CDR2 SYDVKM come from the germline V gene. CDR3 region: CASSPQGNTGELFF. CDR3 DNA: TGTGCCAGCAGTCCGCAGGGGAACACCGGGGAGCTGTTTTTT.

The chain combines TRBV6-5 with TRBJ1-2; D might be TRBD1 (6 bases). The CDR3 runs 14 residues. Germline lookup yields CDR1 MNHEY and CDR2 SVGAGI. Trimming removed 5 bases at V and 4 bases at J, with 14 bases between. The CDR3 DNA is TGTGCCAGCAGTACCCGTGGGGGCGGCTATGGCTACACCTTC. Protein: CASSTRGGGYGYTF.

The sample holds one count of this clone. The genes are TRBV3-1 (or the pseudogene TRBV3-2) and TRBJ2-1, with 12 bases aligning to TRBD2. Germline trimming cut 4 bases from V and 7 bases from J; bases unmatched to any gene: 5. The CDR3 length is 15 residues. Germline V gives CDR1 LGHDT, CDR2 YNNKEL (reference sequence). Written as DNA, the CDR3 is TGTGCCAGCAGCCCGACTAGCGGGAGTAGGAATGAGCAGTTCTTC. This translates into CASSPTSGSRNEQFF.

This clone came up a few times. This chain joins TRBV6-2 or TRBV6-3 and TRBJ2-1; TRBD1 matches 8 bases. CDR3 length: 17 residues. V lost 2 bases to trimming and J lost 4 bases; unmatched junction nucleotides: 10. Germline CDR1 is MNHEY and CDR2 is SVGEGT. The CDR3 is CASSYPTGDRNYNEQFF. DNA for the CDR3: TGTGCCAGCAGTTACCCGACCGGGGACAGGAATTACAATGAGCAGTTCTTC.

This rearrangement joins TRBV5-1 to TRBJ1-2, with 7 bases aligning to TRBD1. The ends lost 4 bases at V and 5 bases at J; junction bases unmatched: 8. Germline V CDR1 and CDR2: SGHRS, YFSETQ. The CDR3 loop spans 14 amino acids. In DNA, the CDR3 is TGCGCCAGCAGCGACCAGGGGGGAGGTTATGGCTACACCTTC. Encoded protein: CASSDQGGGYGYTF.

The chain employs TRBV28 and TRBJ1-2; TRBD1 agrees at 7 bases. In germline, CDR1 is MDHEN, CDR2 SYDVKM. The CDR3 length is 13 residues. With V trimmed by 6 bases and J by 5 bases, 6 bases remained unmatched. Here the CDR3 DNA reads TGTGCCAGCAGGGAACAGGGGTTTTATGGCTACACCTTC. Translation: CASREQGFYGYTF.

This clone was counted a single time. This sequence joins TRBV9 and TRBJ1-3; D is undetermined. Germline V gene sequence: CDR1 SGDLS, CDR2 YYNGEE. CDR3 size: 15 residues. The germline V and J ends were trimmed by 0 bases and 0 bases, with 7 bases remaining between them. The CDR3 DNA reads as TGTGCCAGCAGCGTAGACACCCACTCTGGAAACACCATATATTTT. It is translated as CASSVDTHSGNTIYF. The full variable domain, rest sourced from reference TRBV9 and TRBJ1-3, is DSGVTQTPKHLITATGQRVTLRCSPRSGDLSVYWYQQSLDQGLQFLIQYYNGEERAKGNILERFSAQQFPDLHSELNLSSLELGDSALYFCASSVDTHSGNTIYFGEGSWLTVV.

The chain combines TRBV18 with TRBJ2-2, with D possibly being TRBD2 (5 bases). The V end was cut by 6 bases, the J end by 1 base, with 15 bases between. This CDR3 comprises 16 residues. Germline V gene lookup returns CDR1 KGHSH and CDR2 LQKENI. The CDR3 reads CASSRGQHKNTGELFF. CDR3 coding DNA: TGTGCCAGCTCCCGAGGGCAGCACAAGAACACCGGGGAGCTGTTTTTT.

The gene calls are TRBV4-1 and TRBJ2-7; the match to TRBD1 covers 7 bases. This CDR3 is built from 18 residues. CDR1 and CDR2 from the germline V gene are MGHRA and YSYEKL. Trimming at V came to 4 bases and at J to 5 bases, leaving 20 bases not matched to a gene. DNA for the CDR3: TGCGCCAGCAGCCCAGGACAGGAGCTCCTACACAGGGGACACGAGCAGTACTTC. Its translation: CASSPGQELLHRGHEQYF.

The genes are TRBV7-2 and TRBJ1-2; D unresolved. Trimming took 4 bases from V and 8 from J, leaving 20 bases between them. This CDR3 has 15 amino acids. Germline values: CDR1 SGHTA, CDR2 FQGNSA. CDR3 coding DNA: TGTGCCAGCAGCTCCCTGGGTGGAGGCTATGGCGGCTACACCTTC. As protein: CASSSLGGGYGGYTF.

CDR3 region: CASSWGLNSGEKLFF. In DNA, the CDR3 is TGTGCCAGCAGCTGGGGGCTCAACTCGGGTGAAAAACTGTTTTTT. This chain joins TRBV7-6 and TRBJ1-4; D may be TRBD1 (6 bases). Trimming left V 4 bases short and J 7 bases short, with 16 bases between. Germline V lookup: CDR1 SGHVS, CDR2 FNYEAQ. The CDR3 consists of 15 residues.

V usage is TRBV3-1 (or the pseudogene TRBV3-2) and J usage is TRBJ1-1; D may be TRBD1 (5 bases). With 4 bases removed from V and 2 bases from J, the gap between germline ends came to 14 bases. This CDR3 is built from 15 residues. Germline CDR1 is LGHDT and CDR2 is YNNKEL (reference sequence). CDR3 sequence: CASSPEKGANTEAFF. DNA of the CDR3: TGTGCCAGCAGCCCCGAAAAAGGGGCCAACACTGAAGCTTTCTTT.